The 14 T cell receptor beta chains below all came from one sample that was sequenced in a study of T-cell reconstitution after alpha-beta-depleted transplantation in children. Preparation of the TCRbeta library was carried out with unique molecular identifiers. MiXCR was run by TCRdb on the PCR reads, yielding one entry per CDR3 protein. The sample has hundreds of thousands of distinct CDR3 sequences, roughly 13% seen once. This specimen was PBMCs, mostly from graft donor cells, taken 360 days after TCRalphabeta/CD19-depleted stem cell transplant. Receptors originate from a male patient aged 10 to 17 who had a stem cell transplant for acute myeloid leukemia, so the T cells may come from the graft donor.

The sample holds many counts of this clonotype. The V call is TRBV12-3 or TRBV12-4, the J call TRBJ1-1; tentatively, D is TRBD1 (5 bases). This CDR3 is 14 amino acids long. Trimming left V 2 bases short and J 5 bases short, with 12 bases between. CDR3 region: CASSLSGAWTEAFF. CDR3 in DNA: TGTGCCAGCAGTTTAAGTGGGGCCTGGACTGAAGCTTTCTTT.

The V call is TRBV28, the J call TRBJ2-6; D is possibly TRBD1 (6 bases). V lost 5 bases, J lost 2 bases, and 10 bases lay in between. The CDR3 length is 15 residues. Germline CDR1 reads MDHEN; CDR2 reads SYDVKM. The CDR3 loop reads CASSPQGAGANVLTF. Here the CDR3 DNA reads TGTGCCAGCAGTCCACAGGGCGCTGGGGCCAACGTCCTGACTTTC.

Ten or more counts support this clonotype. The chain combines TRBV29-1 with TRBJ2-7, with D tentatively TRBD2 (6 bases). V was pared by 1 base and J by 4 bases, with 20 bases between. Germline V lookup: CDR1 SQVTM, CDR2 ANQGSEA. There are 16 residues in the CDR3. This CDR3 is CSVEGGVGAGSYEQYF. CDR3 DNA sequence: TGCAGCGTTGAAGGTGGCGTCGGCGCGGGATCGTACGAGCAGTACTTC.

This clonotype appeared once. The CDR3 reads CSAHFGATNEKLFF. Written as DNA, the CDR3 is TGCAGCGCCCACTTCGGTGCAACTAATGAAAAACTGTTTTTT. V is TRBV29-1 and J is TRBJ1-4; D gene unclear. Between the trimmed V and J ends, which lost 7 bases and 0 bases, there was a span of 12 bases. The CDR3 length is 14 residues. From germline, CDR1 is SQVTM and CDR2 ANQGSEA.

This clonotype was seen at least ten times. The chain has TRBV6-2 or TRBV6-3 and TRBJ2-7, with 11 bases fitting TRBD2. CDR1 and CDR2 (germline): MNHEY, SVGEGT. Losses at the gene ends were 6 bases for V and 3 bases for J; bases not matched to a gene: 13. The CDR3 has 17 amino acids. The CDR3 here is CASRNSGRALRVYEQYF. CDR3 bases: TGTGCCAGCAGAAATAGCGGGAGGGCCCTCCGGGTCTACGAGCAGTACTTC.

This clonotype was detected only a few times. The chain carries TRBV10-3 and TRBJ2-5; D unclear. The CDR3 is 12 amino acids. V was cut by 5 bases and J by 3 bases, with 7 bases left in between. Germline loops: CDR1 ENHRY, CDR2 SYGVKD. The CDR3 sequence: CAISKGKETQYF. The CDR3 DNA reads as TGTGCCATCAGTAAGGGAAAAGAGACCCAGTACTTC.

In its sample, this clonotype was seen a few times. The chain couples TRBV7-3 to TRBJ2-1, with 10 positions matching TRBD2. V was pared by 5 bases and J by 2 bases, with 6 bases of the junction left unmatched. The CDR3 runs 16 residues. Germline V gene lookup returns CDR1 SGHTA and CDR2 FQGTGA. CDR3 protein: CASSLTGTSAYNEQFF. In DNA, the CDR3 is TGTGCCAGCAGCCTGACCGGGACTAGCGCCTACAATGAGCAGTTCTTC. Complete variable domain (other parts from reference TRBV7-3 and TRBJ2-1): GAGVSQTPSNKVTEKGKYVELRCDPISGHTALYWYRQSLGQGPEFLIYFQGTGAADDSGLPNDRFFAVRPEGSVSTLKIQRTERGDSAVYLCASSLTGTSAYNEQFFGPGTRLTVL.

The table lists this clonotype with a few counts. CDR3 sequence reads: CASSLYGQRTEAFF. The CDR3, as DNA: TGTGCCAGCAGCCTCTACGGGCAGAGGACTGAAGCTTTCTTT. V usage is TRBV6-1 and J usage is TRBJ1-1; D uncertain. The germline CDR1 and CDR2 sequences are MNHNS and SASEGT. This CDR3 region has 14 residues. V was pared by 6 bases and J by 5 bases, with 16 bases between.

This clonotype has only a few counts. The rearrangement links TRBV9 to TRBJ2-5; maybe TRBD2 (5 bases). Trimming stripped 2 bases from V and 7 bases from J, with 9 bases between. Germline V CDR1 and CDR2: SGDLS, YYNGEE. The CDR3 has 12 residues. CDR3 sequence reads: CASSVAAGTQYF. The CDR3 DNA follows: TGTGCCAGCAGCGTGGCGGCGGGGACCCAGTACTTC.

The sample holds many counts of this clonotype. The genes are TRBV5-1 and TRBJ2-7; perhaps TRBD1 as D (6 bases). V was trimmed by 1 base and J by 0 bases, leaving 14 bases between them. The V gene's germline CDR1 is SGHRS and CDR2 YFSETQ. This CDR3 is 16 amino acids long. The CDR3 sequence: CASSLSPGQTSYEQYF. CDR3 DNA: TGCGCCAGCAGCTTGAGCCCTGGACAGACCTCCTACGAGCAGTACTTC.

This clonotype was observed at least ten times. The chain combines TRBV20-1 with TRBJ2-2, with D perhaps matching TRBD2 (6 bases). Per the germline V gene, CDR1 is DFQATT and CDR2 is SNEGSKA (reference sequence). V lost 5 bases and J lost 1, with 8 bases in between. This CDR3 contains 13 residues. For the CDR3, the DNA is TGCAGTGCTCCTAGCGAGAACACCGGGGAGCTGTTTTTT. It yields the protein CSAPSENTGELFF.

This clonotype was seen only a few times. This chain joins TRBV4-3 and TRBJ2-4; no definite D call. Germline CDR1 reads LGHNA; CDR2 reads YSLEER. The CDR3 consists of 16 residues. Trimming shortened V by 0 bases and J by 7 bases, and 16 bases separated the two germline ends. The CDR3 is CASSQDKGFPWNIQYF. CDR3 DNA sequence: TGCGCCAGCAGCCAAGATAAAGGGTTCCCGTGGAACATTCAGTACTTC.

The V and J genes are TRBV29-1 and TRBJ2-7; the match to TRBD1 covers 10 bases. This CDR3 has 14 residues. Germline CDR1 is SQVTM and CDR2 is ANQGSEA. V gave up 6 bases and J gave up 2 bases; unmatched junction bases: 7. The CDR3 bases are TGCAGCGTGACAGGACAGGGGGGCCCCTACGAGCAGTACTTC. This sequence encodes CSVTGQGGPYEQYF.

This clonotype appeared many times. The rearrangement uses TRBV7-2 and TRBJ2-5; tentatively, D is TRBD1 (6 bases). Trimming left V 5 bases short and J 9 bases short, with 19 bases between. Germline V gene sequence: CDR1 SGHTA, CDR2 FQGNSA. This CDR3 comprises 14 residues. This chain's CDR3 is CASSLQGLVRAQYF. DNA for the CDR3: TGTGCCAGCAGCCTCCAGGGGCTAGTGAGGGCCCAGTACTTC. The full variable domain, with the rest looked up from reference TRBV7-2 and TRBJ2-5, is GAGVSQSPSNKVTEKGKDVELRCDPISGHTALYWYRQSLGQGLEFLIYFQGNSAPDKSGLPSDRFSAERTGGSVSTLTIQRTQQEDSAVYLCASSLQGLVRAQYFGPGTRLLVL.